The sequence of this TCR beta chain was determined in a study of blood T cell repertoires in COVID-19. In the study overall: PBMCs, B-cell-depleted T cells, or T cells provided the cDNA or gDNA that made up the material.

The CDR3 totals 14 residues. V lost 3 bases and J lost 7, with 14 bases in between. Per the germline V gene, CDR1 is KGHDR and CDR2 is SFDVKD. Original analysis: Scientists estimated how many nucleated cells there were by amplifying reference gene primers. Measured with immunoSEQ multiplex PCR; TCRdb has only the in-frame clones, and not every one. The DNA gave D and trimming, while V, J and clone size come from that table. Seen here are approximately 120,000 clones, approximately 89% observed once, and the top ten hold 4.3%. This clone was recorded only once. The material sequenced was peripheral blood. The clonotype was recovered from a human donor in a cohort sampled during active COVID-19. The chain joins TRBV24-1 to TRBJ2-5; maybe TRBD1 (6 bases). CDR3 in DNA: TGTGCCACCAGTGATGCAGGGGCCGGCGGGACCCAGTACTTC. This gives the protein CATSDAGAGGTQYF.